Each of the 19 T cell receptor beta chains below was sequenced from the same sample in a study of T cell repertoires in cytomegalovirus infection. TCRdb reprocessed the reads with MiXCR, giving one entry per CDR3 protein. The table records about 340,000 distinct CDR3 sequences, under 35% of them present only once. The antigens of these receptors remain unknown. The source was cultured PBMCs, collected from culture after CMV antigen stimulation. The origin of the receptors is a human donor in good health (CMV status not recorded). Some clones in this sample may be carry-over from other donors' samples.

This clonotype has just one count. The chain couples TRBV6-5 to TRBJ2-5, with 9 bases fitting TRBD1. Germline-derived CDR1 and CDR2 are MNHEY and SVGAGI. V shed 11 bases and J 9 bases; nucleotides not matched to a gene: 16. This CDR3 is 14 amino acids long. The CDR3 region is CACLPWGTGKAQYF. CDR3 sequence (DNA): TGTGCCTGCTTACCTTGGGGGACAGGGAAGGCCCAGTACTTC.

The CDR3 sequence is CASSFFSQTTEAFF. Here the CDR3 DNA reads TGTGCCAGCAGCTTTTTTTCACAAACCACTGAAGCTTTCTTT. The gene calls are TRBV7-8 and TRBJ1-1, with D hard to call. The CDR3 extends over 14 amino acids. Deletions cut 3 bases from V and 4 bases from J, with 12 bases between. CDR1 is SGHVS and CDR2 is FQNEAQ in the germline V gene.

This clonotype was counted many times. The chain is built from TRBV6-5 and TRBJ1-1, with D perhaps matching TRBD1 (5 bases). The V and J ends lost 2 bases and 5 bases respectively, with 9 bases between them. CDR1 and CDR2 (germline): MNHEY, SVGAGI. This CDR3 is built from 13 residues. The CDR3 DNA is TGTGCCAGCAGTTACAAGGGGCTGACTGAAGCTTTCTTT. The encoded protein is CASSYKGLTEAFF.

The genes are TRBV25-1 and TRBJ1-6; D call uncertain. Germline loops: CDR1 MGHDK, CDR2 SYGVNS. The CDR3 loop spans 10 amino acids. Trimming left V 3 bases short and J 14 bases short, with 5 bases between. The CDR3 here is CASSDITLHF. The CDR3 DNA is TGTGCCAGCAGTGATATCACCCTCCACTTT.

This clonotype was seen at least ten times. The gene calls are TRBV2 and TRBJ2-1; weak D call: TRBD1 (5 bases). Germline assignment: CDR1 SNHLY and CDR2 FYNNEI. Trimming pared 8 bases from V and 10 bases from J, leaving 9 bases between. The CDR3 extends over 10 amino acids. The CDR3 nucleotides read TGTGCCAGCGATAACAGGGAGCAGTTCTTC. It translates to CASDNREQFF. Together with reference TRBV2 and TRBJ2-1, the CDR3 gives the full variable domain: EPEVTQTPSHQVTQMGQEVILRCVPISNHLYFYWYRQILGQKVEFLVSFYNNEISEKSEIFDDQFSVERPDGSNFTLKIRSTKLEDSAMYFCASDNREQFFGPGTRLTVL.

To note about this clonotype: Mismatch with germline at one junction end may stem from a read error. CDR3 DNA: TGTGCCAACAGTTCGCCCCTGACAGGGGGCGCGAGCTACACCTTC. Protein sequence: CANSSPLTGGASYTF. The chain recombines TRBV12-3 or TRBV12-4 with TRBJ1-2; TRBD1 matches at 10 bases. The CDR3 consists of 15 residues.

This clonotype occurred a few times. The rearrangement uses TRBV7-2 and TRBJ2-5; 13 positions match TRBD2. Germline V gene sequence: CDR1 SGHTA, CDR2 FQGNSA. J was trimmed by 5 bases and V by 1 base; bases with no gene match: 1. The CDR3 covers 15 residues. The DNA of the CDR3 is TGTGCCAGCAGCTTAGGGGGACTAGCGGGGGAGACCCAGTACTTC. Translation: CASSLGGLAGETQYF.

This clonotype was recorded a few times. The chain recombines TRBV9 with TRBJ2-1, with TRBD2 identical over 9 bases. The CDR3 loop spans 15 amino acids. The V gene end was trimmed by 4 bases and the J gene end by 4 bases; junction bases not matched to a gene: 6. Germline V CDR1 and CDR2: SGDLS, YYNGEE. CDR3 protein: CASSPRLAEYNEQFF. The CDR3 region has the DNA TGTGCCAGCAGCCCTCGACTAGCGGAATACAATGAGCAGTTCTTC.

The rearrangement joins TRBV27 to TRBJ2-3, with TRBD2 identical over 7 bases. Germline V lookup: CDR1 MNHEY, CDR2 SMNVEV (reference sequence). The length of the CDR3 is 15 residues. Losses at the gene ends were 5 bases for V and 0 bases for J; bases not matched to a gene: 5. In DNA, the CDR3 is TGTGCCAGCAGTCGAGGAGCGGGGAGCACAGATACGCAGTATTTT. Its protein product is CASSRGAGSTDTQYF.

The chain has TRBV23-1 and TRBJ2-1, with D possibly matching TRBD1 (6 bases). TRBV23-1 is annotated as an ORF whose role is uncertain. Trimming shortened V by 2 bases and J by 6 bases, and 23 bases separated the two germline ends. This CDR3 is 18 amino acids long. The CDR3 spells CASSQGPRQAVKINEQFF. The CDR3 coding sequence is TGCGCCAGCAGTCAAGGCCCTCGACAGGCCGTTAAAATCAATGAGCAGTTCTTC.

This clonotype was seen more than once but under ten times. The CDR3 does not end in the conserved phenylalanine or tryptophan, so this is likely a read error. The DNA is left out, because the CDR3 cannot be placed on it with certainty; the CDR3 is given as TCRdb lists it. This chain uses TRBV18 with TRBJ2-1. Germline CDR1 is KGHSH and CDR2 is LQKENI. The CDR3 spans 8 amino acids, including both terminal residues. The CDR3 reads CASSPRRL.

In its sample, this clonotype was seen many times. The chain uses TRBV7-2 and TRBJ2-7; D not certain. The CDR3 runs to 13 residues. V lost 1 base and J lost 6, with 10 bases in between. CDR1 SGHTA and CDR2 FQGNSA come from the germline V gene. The CDR3 spells CASSLGRVFEQYF. CDR3 nucleotide sequence: TGTGCCAGCAGCTTAGGTCGGGTTTTCGAGCAGTACTTC. Combining the CDR3 with reference TRBV7-2 and TRBJ2-7 gives the whole variable domain GAGVSQSPSNKVTEKGKDVELRCDPISGHTALYWYRQSLGQGLEFLIYFQGNSAPDKSGLPSDRFSAERTGGSVSTLTIQRTQQEDSAVYLCASSLGRVFEQYFGPGTRLTVT.

The genes are TRBV7-3 and TRBJ2-5; TRBD1 matches 7 bases. Unmatched junction bases numbered 12, after V lost 5 bases and J lost 9 bases. CDR3 length: 14 amino acids. Germline values: CDR1 SGHTA, CDR2 FQGTGA. The CDR3 coding sequence is TGTGCCAGCAGCACTGGGACAGCCGTTGCGGCCCAGTACTTC. Its translation: CASSTGTAVAAQYF.

The V gene is TRBV5-6, the J gene TRBJ2-5, with D possibly matching TRBD2 (5 bases). Trimming stripped 4 bases from V and 4 bases from J, with 17 bases between. This CDR3 comprises 15 residues. Germline V gene lookup returns CDR1 SGHDT and CDR2 YYEEEE. Here the CDR3 DNA reads TGTGCCAGCAGCACTGGACGGGGAGTTCGAGAGACCCAGTACTTC. It translates to CASSTGRGVRETQYF. Supplemented by reference TRBV5-6 and TRBJ2-5, the full variable domain reads DAGVTQSPTHLIKTRGQQVTLRCSPKSGHDTVSWYQQALGQGPQFIFQYYEEEERQRGNFPDRFSGHQFPNYSSELNVNALLLGDSALYLCASSTGRGVRETQYFGPGTRLLVL.

This clonotype was recorded only once. The V gene is TRBV27, the J gene TRBJ2-5; 8 bases line up with TRBD1. The CDR3 contains 15 residues. The germline V gene encodes CDR1 MNHEY and CDR2 SMNVEV (reference sequence). The junction had 9 bases not matched to a gene; V was cut back by 8 bases and J by 1 base. CDR3 sequence reads: CASGPWTGLQETQYF. The DNA for the CDR3 is TGTGCCAGCGGGCCTTGGACAGGGCTCCAAGAGACCCAGTACTTC.

This chain uses TRBV20-1 with TRBJ1-1, with TRBD1 matching over 9 bases. The V and J ends lost 0 bases and 4 bases, in that order; junction bases with no gene match: 9. The germline CDR1 and CDR2 sequences are DFQATT and SNEGSKA (reference sequence). The CDR3 is 16 amino acids. The CDR3, as DNA: TGCAGTGCTAGAGAACCCGGATTGACAGGGGGCACTGAAGCTTTCTTT. This sequence encodes CSAREPGLTGGTEAFF.

The genes are TRBV14 and TRBJ2-2, with 8 bases lining up with TRBD2. CDR1 is SGHDN and CDR2 is FVKESK in the germline V gene. The CDR3 sequence is 17 residues long. J lost 7 bases, V lost 0 bases, and 10 bases had no gene match. DNA of the CDR3: TGTGCCAGCAGCCAAGATCCGGGAGGGTCCTATGGCGGGGAGCTGTTTTTT. It yields the protein CASSQDPGGSYGGELFF. The full variable domain, rest sourced from reference TRBV14 and TRBJ2-2, is EAGVTQFPSHSVIEKGQTVTLRCDPISGHDNLYWYRRVMGKEIKFLLHFVKESKQDESGMPNNRFLAERTGGTYSTLKVQPAELEDSGVYFCASSQDPGGSYGGELFFGEGSRLTVL.

V is TRBV7-8 and J is TRBJ2-3; TRBD1 aligns across 10 bases. V was clipped by 5 bases and J by 7 bases; unmatched bases: 6. This CDR3 comprises 14 residues. The germline gives CDR1 SGHVS, CDR2 FQNEAQ. CDR3 residues: CASSTGQGDHTQYF. The CDR3, as DNA: TGTGCCAGCAGCACCGGACAGGGGGATCATACGCAGTATTTT.

This clonotype showed up just a few times. This sequence joins TRBV5-1 and TRBJ2-1; 13 bases agree with TRBD2. CDR3 length equals 15 residues. The junction had 4 bases not matched to a gene; V was cut back by 2 bases and J by 8 bases. Germline V gives CDR1 SGHRS, CDR2 YFSETQ. The CDR3 reads CASSFTSGGADEQFF. In DNA form, the CDR3 reads TGCGCCAGCAGCTTCACTAGCGGGGGGGCGGATGAGCAGTTCTTC.